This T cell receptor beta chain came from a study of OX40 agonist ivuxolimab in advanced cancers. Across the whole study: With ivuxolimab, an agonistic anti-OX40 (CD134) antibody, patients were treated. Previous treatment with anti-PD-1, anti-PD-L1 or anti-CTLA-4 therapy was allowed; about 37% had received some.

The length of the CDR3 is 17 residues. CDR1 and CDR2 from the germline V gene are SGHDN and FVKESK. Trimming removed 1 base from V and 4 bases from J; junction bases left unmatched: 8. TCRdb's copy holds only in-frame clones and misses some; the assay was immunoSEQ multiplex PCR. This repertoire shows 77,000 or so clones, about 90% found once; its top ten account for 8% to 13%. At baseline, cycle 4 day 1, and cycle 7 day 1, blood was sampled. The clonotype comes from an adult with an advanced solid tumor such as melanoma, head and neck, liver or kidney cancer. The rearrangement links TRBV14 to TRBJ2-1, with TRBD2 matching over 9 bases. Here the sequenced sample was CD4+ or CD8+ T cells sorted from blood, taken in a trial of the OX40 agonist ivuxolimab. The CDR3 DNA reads TGTGCCAGCAGCCAAGCTATTGGCCTAGCGGGGTACAATGAGCAGTTCTTC. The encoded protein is CASSQAIGLAGYNEQFF.